These T cell receptor beta chains were read from a single sample in a study of cytomegalovirus exposure and HLA in healthy donors. Repertoires were generated with immunoSEQ multiplex PCR, while TCRdb's copy carries only in-frame clones and drops some. This table has tens of thousands of clones, roughly 78% appearing once. The sample consisted of PBMCs. These receptor sequences come from a male donor in good health and CMV-seropositive. Each CDR3 is given with its conserved first and last residue. Fields, in order: clone size, V gene, J gene, CDR3 protein. Not all rows give a size; the values are once, few, many and, for expanded clones, a class.

clone size: .; V gene: TRBV6-6; J gene: TRBJ2-5; CDR3 protein: CASNPRGETQYF
clone size: .; V gene: TRBV5-5; J gene: TRBJ1-3; CDR3 protein: CASSLEVASGNTIYF
clone size: .; V gene: TRBV14; J gene: TRBJ2-1; CDR3 protein: CASSQVRARRASNEQFF
clone size: .; V gene: TRBV29-1; J gene: TRBJ1-1; CDR3 protein: CSVDRTGEAFF
clone size: .; V gene: TRBV9; J gene: TRBJ2-5; CDR3 protein: CASSGVAGVQETQYF
clone size: .; V gene: TRBV6-5; J gene: TRBJ2-1; CDR3 protein: CASSYSTSGSDEQFF
clone size: .; V gene: TRBV7-8; J gene: TRBJ2-7; CDR3 protein: CASSLVAGGPYEQYF
clone size: .; V gene: TRBV5-5; J gene: TRBJ1-4; CDR3 protein: CASSPGQYNEKLFF
clone size: few; V gene: TRBV15; J gene: TRBJ2-1; CDR3 protein: CVTSRGVAGEIGHEQFF
clone size: .; V gene: TRBV2; J gene: TRBJ2-7; CDR3 protein: CASSEYGGRPYEQYF
clone size: once; V gene: TRBV4-3; J gene: TRBJ1-1; CDR3 protein: CASSLFRVGGTTEAFF
clone size: once; V gene: TRBV6-5; J gene: TRBJ2-7; CDR3 protein: CASSPGTSEQYF
clone size: .; V gene: TRBV30; J gene: TRBJ2-3; CDR3 protein: CAWTPSTDTQYF
clone size: .; V gene: TRBV27; J gene: TRBJ2-1; CDR3 protein: CASSSSSGSSYNEQFF
clone size: .; V gene: TRBV6-1; J gene: TRBJ1-4; CDR3 protein: CASSEASGFANEKLFF
clone size: .; V gene: TRBV4-3; J gene: TRBJ2-7; CDR3 protein: CASSPTGARIDEQYF
clone size: .; V gene: TRBV11-2; J gene: TRBJ2-5; CDR3 protein: CASSPRRGWSGETQYF
clone size: .; V gene: TRBV2; J gene: TRBJ1-2; CDR3 protein: CASSDRGYDYGYTF
clone size: .; V gene: TRBV6-4; J gene: TRBJ1-1; CDR3 protein: CASRDRQGAGTEAFF
clone size: .; V gene: TRBV6-1; J gene: TRBJ2-1; CDR3 protein: CASSYLDEQFF
clone size: .; V gene: TRBV28; J gene: TRBJ1-2; CDR3 protein: CASSLTGGLSGYTF
clone size: .; V gene: TRBV15; J gene: TRBJ1-1; CDR3 protein: CATSRTGQNTEAFF
clone size: few; V gene: TRBV7-2; J gene: TRBJ1-5; CDR3 protein: CASSLAPGAGPQHF
clone size: few; V gene: TRBV5-1; J gene: TRBJ1-4; CDR3 protein: CASSLGYENEKLFF
clone size: .; V gene: TRBV5-1; J gene: TRBJ1-1; CDR3 protein: CASSRKTGPNTEAFF
clone size: .; V gene: TRBV11-3; J gene: TRBJ2-1; CDR3 protein: CASSLGVLEYNEQFF
clone size: .; V gene: TRBV7-3; J gene: TRBJ2-1; CDR3 protein: CASSLEVGGYEQFF
clone size: once; V gene: TRBV29-1; J gene: TRBJ1-2; CDR3 protein: CSAEGAYGYTF
clone size: .; V gene: TRBV12-2; J gene: TRBJ1-4; CDR3 protein: CASRLGPSNRDRGEKLFF
clone size: .; V gene: TRBV7-9; J gene: TRBJ2-1; CDR3 protein: CASSWASGNEQFF
clone size: .; V gene: TRBV25-1; J gene: TRBJ1-1; CDR3 protein: CASSEEGARVTEAFF
clone size: .; V gene: TRBV5-8; J gene: TRBJ2-7; CDR3 protein: CASSLGFVVDEQYF
clone size: .; V gene: TRBV28; J gene: TRBJ2-7; CDR3 protein: CASSFISWADQGGDSYEQYF
clone size: .; V gene: TRBV5-1; J gene: TRBJ2-2; CDR3 protein: CASRSGTTNTGELFF
clone size: once; V gene: TRBV5-1; J gene: TRBJ2-7; CDR3 protein: CASRPQGSSSYEQYF
clone size: .; V gene: TRBV28; J gene: TRBJ2-1; CDR3 protein: CASSLHTSFNEQFF
clone size: .; V gene: TRBV12-5; J gene: TRBJ2-1; CDR3 protein: CASGLEQGNEQFF
clone size: .; V gene: TRBV10-3; J gene: TRBJ1-1; CDR3 protein: CAISSGNPEAFF
clone size: .; V gene: TRBV7-6; J gene: TRBJ2-7; CDR3 protein: CASSLRTGSYEQYF
clone size: few; V gene: TRBV5-5; J gene: TRBJ2-7; CDR3 protein: CASSFVGTGAPEQYF
clone size: .; V gene: TRBV4-2; J gene: TRBJ2-1; CDR3 protein: CASSQVVWGLAGASSYNEQFF
clone size: .; V gene: TRBV12-5; J gene: TRBJ1-3; CDR3 protein: CASGLTTQGQGNTIYF
clone size: .; V gene: TRBV11-1; J gene: TRBJ2-1; CDR3 protein: CASSVGTRNEQFF
clone size: few; V gene: TRBV29-1; J gene: TRBJ1-5; CDR3 protein: CSVVGTGGEPQHF
clone size: .; V gene: TRBV19; J gene: TRBJ2-5; CDR3 protein: CASSTRGFGQETQYF
clone size: .; V gene: TRBV10-2; J gene: TRBJ2-7; CDR3 protein: CASSKQGFVYEQYF
clone size: .; V gene: TRBV7-9; J gene: TRBJ2-1; CDR3 protein: CASSLSVRAGIWDNEQFF
clone size: .; V gene: TRBV15; J gene: TRBJ2-7; CDR3 protein: CATSRGGGHPNYEQYF
clone size: .; V gene: TRBV6-4; J gene: TRBJ1-2; CDR3 protein: CASSPGATGAYGYTF
clone size: .; V gene: TRBV14; J gene: TRBJ2-2; CDR3 protein: CASSQVGPVGELFF
clone size: once; V gene: TRBV19; J gene: TRBJ2-5; CDR3 protein: CASSTGLDQETQYF